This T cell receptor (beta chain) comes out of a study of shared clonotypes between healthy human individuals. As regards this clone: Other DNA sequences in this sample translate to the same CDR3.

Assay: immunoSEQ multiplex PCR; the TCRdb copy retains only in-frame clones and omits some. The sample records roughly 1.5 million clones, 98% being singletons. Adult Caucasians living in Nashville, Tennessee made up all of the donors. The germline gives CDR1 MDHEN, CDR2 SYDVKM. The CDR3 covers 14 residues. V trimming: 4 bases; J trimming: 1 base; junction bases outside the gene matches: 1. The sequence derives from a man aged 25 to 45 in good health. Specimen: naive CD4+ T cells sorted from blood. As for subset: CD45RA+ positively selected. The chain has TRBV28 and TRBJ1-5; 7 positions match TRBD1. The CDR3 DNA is TGTGCCAGCAGTTCGACAGGGAGCAATCAGCCCCAGCATTTT. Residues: CASSSTGSNQPQHF.